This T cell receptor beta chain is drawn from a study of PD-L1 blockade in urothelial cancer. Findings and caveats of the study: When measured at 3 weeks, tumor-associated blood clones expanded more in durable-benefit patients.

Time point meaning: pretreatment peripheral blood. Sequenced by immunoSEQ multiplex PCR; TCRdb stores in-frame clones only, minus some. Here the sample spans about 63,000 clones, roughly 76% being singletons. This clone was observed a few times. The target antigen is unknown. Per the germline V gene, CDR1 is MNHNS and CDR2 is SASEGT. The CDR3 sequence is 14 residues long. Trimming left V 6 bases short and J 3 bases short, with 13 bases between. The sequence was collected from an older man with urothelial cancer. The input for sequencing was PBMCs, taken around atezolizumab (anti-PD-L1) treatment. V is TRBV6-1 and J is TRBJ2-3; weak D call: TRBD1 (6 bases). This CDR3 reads CASRGAPGTDTQYF. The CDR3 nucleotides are TGTGCCAGCAGGGGGGCTCCCGGGACAGATACGCAGTATTTT.